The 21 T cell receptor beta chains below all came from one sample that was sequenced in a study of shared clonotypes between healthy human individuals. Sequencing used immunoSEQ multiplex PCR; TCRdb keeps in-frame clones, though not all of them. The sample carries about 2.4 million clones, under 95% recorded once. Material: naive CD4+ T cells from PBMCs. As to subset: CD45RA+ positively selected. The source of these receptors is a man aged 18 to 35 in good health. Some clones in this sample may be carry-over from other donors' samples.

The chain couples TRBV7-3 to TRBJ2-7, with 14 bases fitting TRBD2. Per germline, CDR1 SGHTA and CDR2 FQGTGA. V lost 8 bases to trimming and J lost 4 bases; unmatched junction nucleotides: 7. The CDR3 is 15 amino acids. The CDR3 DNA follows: TGTGCCAGCGGACCGGGACTAGCGGGAGTGTACGAGCAGTACTTC. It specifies CASGPGLAGVYEQYF.

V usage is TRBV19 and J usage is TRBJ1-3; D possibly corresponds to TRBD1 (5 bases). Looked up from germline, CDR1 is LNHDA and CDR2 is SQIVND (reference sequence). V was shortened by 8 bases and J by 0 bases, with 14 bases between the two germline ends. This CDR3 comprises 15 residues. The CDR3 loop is CASSSGSPSGNTIYF. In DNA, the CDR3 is TGTGCCAGTTCATCAGGGTCTCCCTCTGGAAACACCATATATTTT.

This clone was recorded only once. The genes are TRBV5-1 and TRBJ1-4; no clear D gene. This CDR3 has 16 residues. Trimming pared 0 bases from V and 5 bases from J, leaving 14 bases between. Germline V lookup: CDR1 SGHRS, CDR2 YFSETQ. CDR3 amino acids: CASSLESARVNEKLFF. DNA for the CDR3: TGCGCCAGCAGCTTGGAGTCGGCTCGGGTGAATGAAAAACTGTTTTTT.

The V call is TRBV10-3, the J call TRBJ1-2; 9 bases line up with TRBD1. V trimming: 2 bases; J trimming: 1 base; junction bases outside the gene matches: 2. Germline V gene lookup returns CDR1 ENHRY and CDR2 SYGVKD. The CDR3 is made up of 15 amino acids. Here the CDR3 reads CAISETGGVNYGYTF. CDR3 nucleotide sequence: TGTGCCATCAGTGAGACAGGGGGCGTTAACTATGGCTACACCTTC.

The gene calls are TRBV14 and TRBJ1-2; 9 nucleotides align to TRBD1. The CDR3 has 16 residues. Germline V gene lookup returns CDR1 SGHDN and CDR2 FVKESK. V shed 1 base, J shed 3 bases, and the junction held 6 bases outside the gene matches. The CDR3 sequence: CASSQGGTGLHYGYTF. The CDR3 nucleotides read TGTGCCAGCAGCCAAGGCGGGACAGGGCTTCACTATGGCTACACCTTC.

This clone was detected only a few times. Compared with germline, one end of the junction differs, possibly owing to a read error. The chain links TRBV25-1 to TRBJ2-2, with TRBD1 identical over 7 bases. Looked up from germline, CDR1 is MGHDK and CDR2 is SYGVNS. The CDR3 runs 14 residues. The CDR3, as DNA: TGTGCAAGCACTCCCAGGGGGAAAGGCGGGGAGCTGTTTTTT. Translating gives CASTPRGKGGELFF.

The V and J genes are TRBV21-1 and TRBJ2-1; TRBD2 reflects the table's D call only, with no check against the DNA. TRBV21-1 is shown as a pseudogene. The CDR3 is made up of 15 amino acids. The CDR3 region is CASSKGGGLYNEQFF. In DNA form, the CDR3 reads TGTGCCAGCAGCAAAGGTGGGGGGTTGTACAATGAGCAGTTCTTC.

The CDR3: CASSFRVVTDTQYF. The CDR3 DNA follows: TGTGCCAGCAGTTTCAGGGTTGTCACAGATACGCAGTATTTT. This rearrangement joins TRBV6-5 to TRBJ2-3; perhaps TRBD1 as D (5 bases). Germline assignment: CDR1 MNHEY and CDR2 SVGAGI. The CDR3 sequence is 14 residues long. Trimming removed 4 bases from V and 2 bases from J, with 10 bases in between.

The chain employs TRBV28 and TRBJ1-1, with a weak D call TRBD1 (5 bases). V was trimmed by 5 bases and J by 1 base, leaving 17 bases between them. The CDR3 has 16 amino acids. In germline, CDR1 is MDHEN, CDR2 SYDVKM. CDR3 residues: CASSPSYPGGNTEAFF. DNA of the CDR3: TGTGCCAGCAGTCCCTCCTACCCCGGGGGGAACACTGAAGCTTTCTTT.

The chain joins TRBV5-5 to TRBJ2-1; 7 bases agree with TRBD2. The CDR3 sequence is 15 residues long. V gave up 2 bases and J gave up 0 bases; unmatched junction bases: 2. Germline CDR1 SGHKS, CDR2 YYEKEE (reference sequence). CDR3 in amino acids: CASSFLAGSYNEQFF. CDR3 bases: TGTGCCAGCAGCTTTTTAGCGGGCTCCTACAATGAGCAGTTCTTC. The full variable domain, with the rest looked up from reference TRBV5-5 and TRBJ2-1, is DAGVTQSPTHLIKTRGQQVTLRCSPISGHKSVSWYQQVLGQGPQFIFQYYEKEERGRGNFPDRFSARQFPNYSSELNVNALLLGDSALYLCASSFLAGSYNEQFFGPGTRLTVL.

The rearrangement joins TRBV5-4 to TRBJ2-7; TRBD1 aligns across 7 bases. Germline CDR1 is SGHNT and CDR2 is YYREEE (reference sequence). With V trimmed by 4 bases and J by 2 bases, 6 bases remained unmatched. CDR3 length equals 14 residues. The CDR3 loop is CASSPTGTPYEQYF. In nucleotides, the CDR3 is TGTGCCAGCAGCCCGACAGGGACCCCCTACGAGCAGTACTTC. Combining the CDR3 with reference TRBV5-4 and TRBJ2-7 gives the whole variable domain ETGVTQSPTHLIKTRGQQVTLRCSSQSGHNTVSWYQQALGQGPQFIFQYYREEENGRGNFPPRFSGLQFPNYSSELNVNALELDDSALYLCASSPTGTPYEQYFGPGTRLTVT.

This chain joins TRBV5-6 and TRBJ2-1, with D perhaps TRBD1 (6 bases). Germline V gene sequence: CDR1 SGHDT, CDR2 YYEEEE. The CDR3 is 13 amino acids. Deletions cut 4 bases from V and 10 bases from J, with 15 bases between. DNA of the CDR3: TGTGCCAGCAGCCCGATAGGGACAAACGAGCAGTTCTTC. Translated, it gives CASSPIGTNEQFF.

The CDR3 loop is CASSFRSPRETQYF. The CDR3 region has the DNA TGTGCCAGCAGCTTCCGGTCGCCCAGGGAGACCCAGTACTTC. The chain carries TRBV14 and TRBJ2-5; no definite D call. Trimming stripped 5 bases from V and 5 bases from J, with 15 bases between. The CDR3 loop spans 14 amino acids. Germline loops: CDR1 SGHDN, CDR2 FVKESK. Full variable domain (remainder filled in from reference TRBV14 and TRBJ2-5): EAGVTQFPSHSVIEKGQTVTLRCDPISGHDNLYWYRRVMGKEIKFLLHFVKESKQDESGMPNNRFLAERTGGTYSTLKVQPAELEDSGVYFCASSFRSPRETQYFGPGTRLLVL.

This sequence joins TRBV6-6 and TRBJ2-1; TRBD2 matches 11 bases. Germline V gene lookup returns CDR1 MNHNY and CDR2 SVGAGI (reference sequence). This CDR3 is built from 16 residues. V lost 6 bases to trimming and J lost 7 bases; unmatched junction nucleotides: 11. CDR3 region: CASSGTSGPEGNEQFF. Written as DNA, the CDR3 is TGTGCCAGCAGCGGGACTAGCGGTCCCGAGGGGAATGAGCAGTTCTTC.

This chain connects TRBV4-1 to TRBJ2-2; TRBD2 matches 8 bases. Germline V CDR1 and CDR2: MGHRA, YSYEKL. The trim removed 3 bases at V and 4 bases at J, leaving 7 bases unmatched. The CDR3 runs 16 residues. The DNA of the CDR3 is TGCGCCAGCAGCCAGAAGCGGGAGCAAGGCACCGGGGAGCTGTTTTTT. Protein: CASSQKREQGTGELFF.

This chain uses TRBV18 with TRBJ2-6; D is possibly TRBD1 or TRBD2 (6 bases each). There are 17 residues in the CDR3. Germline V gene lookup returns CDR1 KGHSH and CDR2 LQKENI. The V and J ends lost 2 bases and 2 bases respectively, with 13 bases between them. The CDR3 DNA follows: TGTGCCAGCTCACCATTTGATCGGGGGCCTGGGGCCAACGTCCTGACTTTC. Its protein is CASSPFDRGPGANVLTF.

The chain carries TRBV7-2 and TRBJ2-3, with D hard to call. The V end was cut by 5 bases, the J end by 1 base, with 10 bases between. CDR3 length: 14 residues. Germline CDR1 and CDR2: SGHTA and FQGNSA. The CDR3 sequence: CASSPSSGTDTQYF. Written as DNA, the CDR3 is TGTGCCAGCAGCCCATCGTCAGGCACAGATACGCAGTATTTT.

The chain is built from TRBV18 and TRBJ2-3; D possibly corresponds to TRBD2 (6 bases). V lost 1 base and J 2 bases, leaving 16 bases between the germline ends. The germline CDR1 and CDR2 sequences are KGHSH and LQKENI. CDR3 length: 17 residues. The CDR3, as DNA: TGTGCCAGCTCACCACTTGGGAGGTTTGGCCCCACAGATACGCAGTATTTT. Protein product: CASSPLGRFGPTDTQYF.

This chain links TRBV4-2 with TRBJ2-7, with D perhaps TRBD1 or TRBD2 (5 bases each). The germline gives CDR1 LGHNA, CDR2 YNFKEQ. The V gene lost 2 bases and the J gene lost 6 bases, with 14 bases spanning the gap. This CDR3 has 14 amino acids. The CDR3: CASSQRDPQREQYF. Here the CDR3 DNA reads TGTGCCAGCAGCCAACGGGACCCACAACGCGAGCAGTACTTC.

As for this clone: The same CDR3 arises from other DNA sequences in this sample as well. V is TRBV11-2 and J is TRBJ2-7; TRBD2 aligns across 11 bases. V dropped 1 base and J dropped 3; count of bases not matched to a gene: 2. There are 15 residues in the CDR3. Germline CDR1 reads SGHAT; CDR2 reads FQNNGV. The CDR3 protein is CASSLGLAGSYEQYF. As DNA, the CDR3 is TGTGCCAGCAGCTTAGGACTAGCGGGAAGCTACGAGCAGTACTTC.

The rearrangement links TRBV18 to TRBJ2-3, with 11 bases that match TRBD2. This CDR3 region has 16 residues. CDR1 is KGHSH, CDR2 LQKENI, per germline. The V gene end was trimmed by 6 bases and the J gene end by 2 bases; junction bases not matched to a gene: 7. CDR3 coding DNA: TGTGCCAGCTCCCCTCCTAGCGGGAGGCACACAGATACGCAGTATTTT. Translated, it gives CASSPPSGRHTDTQYF.